The 23 T cell receptor beta chains presented below share a single source sample, sequenced in a study of regulatory T cells in long-lasting Graves disease (dated by TCRdb to about 2021). The time point label of this sample denotes: persistent/refractory GD, antithyroid drugs over 5 years with positive TRAb. RNA was extracted from PBMCs in TRIzol for both TCR sequencing and RNA sequencing. The library came from multiplex PCR. Sequencing took place on an Illumina HiSeq 4000. To build TCR beta libraries, CDR3 regions were amplified by Arm-PCR using iRepertoire HTBI primers. TCRdb reprocessed the public reads (quality trimming at Q25 with fastp, clone calling with MiXCR) and kept in-frame beta chains. Every CDR3 protein is listed once, alongside the most common genes and DNA of its rows. The table for this sample lists 300,000 to 350,000 distinct CDR3 sequences; around 20% of them were counted only once. The ten largest account for around 30% of the sample.

The sample in question was peripheral blood mononuclear cells (PBMCs), obtained when the disease was refractory, from a patient treated with antithyroid drugs. These receptors originate from a female donor with Graves disease.

The chain recombines TRBV4-1 with TRBJ2-5; tentative D call: TRBD1 (6 bases). This CDR3 is 17 amino acids long. Trimming removed 3 bases from V and 0 bases from J, with 17 bases in between. Germline V gene lookup returns CDR1 MGHRA and CDR2 YSYEKL. CDR3 in DNA: TGCGCCAGCAGCCACTCTCAAATGGGACAAGACCAAGAGACCCAGTACTTC. Its translation is CASSHSQMGQDQETQYF.

The CDR3 loop reads CASSSNRERGTGELFF. The CDR3 DNA reads TGTGCCAGCAGCTCCAACAGGGAGAGAGGCACCGGGGAGCTGTTTTTT. V usage is TRBV6-1 and J usage is TRBJ2-2; D possibly corresponds to TRBD1 (6 bases). This CDR3 contains 16 residues. The germline CDR1 and CDR2 sequences are MNHNS and SASEGT. The ends were cut back, 6 bases at V and 4 bases at J, with 18 bases in the middle.

This clonotype showed up many times. The J gene is TRBJ2-5, the V gene TRBV6-1; D remains unclear. From germline, CDR1 is MNHNS and CDR2 SASEGT. The CDR3 consists of 13 residues. Trimming shortened V by 4 bases and J by 2 bases, and 8 bases separated the two germline ends. The CDR3 sequence is CASSVTVQETQYF. DNA for the CDR3: TGTGCCAGCAGTGTCACAGTTCAAGAGACCCAGTACTTC.

This clonotype has a count of ten or more. The CDR3 sequence is CASSERITSGARGTQYF. The CDR3 coding sequence is TGTGCCAGCAGTGAAAGGATTACTAGCGGGGCCAGGGGGACCCAGTACTTC. This chain joins TRBV6-1 and TRBJ2-5, with 10 bases that match TRBD2. CDR3 length equals 17 residues. V trimming: 2 bases; J trimming: 7 bases; junction bases outside the gene matches: 13. Per the germline V gene, CDR1 is MNHNS and CDR2 is SASEGT.

This clonotype was found many times. The chain joins TRBV2 to TRBJ2-7, with 11 bases aligning to TRBD1. The germline gives CDR1 SNHLY, CDR2 FYNNEI. V shed 7 bases, J shed 0 bases, and the junction held 17 bases outside the gene matches. The CDR3 sequence is 19 residues long. The CDR3 nucleotides are TGTGCCAGCAATCCAACCGGGACAGGGGGGGGAGGGCCCTCCTACGAGCAGTACTTC. This sequence encodes CASNPTGTGGGGPSYEQYF.

The chain links TRBV9 to TRBJ1-1, with D maybe TRBD1 (6 bases). In germline, CDR1 is SGDLS, CDR2 YYNGEE. The ends were cut back, 0 bases at V and 8 bases at J, with 20 bases in the middle. The CDR3 extends over 16 amino acids. In DNA form, the CDR3 reads TGTGCCAGCAGCGTAGGAGCGGGACACAGGACTCAGGAAGCTTTCTTT. Encoded protein: CASSVGAGHRTQEAFF.

This chain joins TRBV5-1 and TRBJ2-6; 7 bases fit TRBD1. Germline V lookup: CDR1 SGHRS, CDR2 YFSETQ. This CDR3 region has 15 residues. V trimming: 3 bases; J trimming: 5 bases; junction bases outside the gene matches: 5. CDR3 loop: CASSSDRSRANVLTF. As DNA, the CDR3 is TGCGCCAGCAGCTCGGACAGGTCTAGGGCCAACGTCCTGACTTTC.

The sample holds a few counts of this clonotype. The chain combines TRBV5-4 with TRBJ2-5, with a tentative D call TRBD1 (6 bases). V lost 0 bases, J lost 5 bases, and 23 bases lay in between. Germline values: CDR1 SGHNT, CDR2 YYREEE (reference sequence). The CDR3 has 18 amino acids. CDR3 in amino acids: CASSLELGGWSFSETQYF. The DNA of the CDR3 is TGTGCCAGCAGCTTGGAGCTTGGGGGCTGGTCTTTTTCCGAGACCCAGTACTTC.

This clonotype was seen at least ten times. This chain uses TRBV7-8 with TRBJ2-7, with D perhaps TRBD2 (5 bases). The V and J ends lost 0 bases and 10 bases respectively, with 16 bases between them. Germline V gene lookup returns CDR1 SGHVS and CDR2 FQNEAQ. The CDR3 loop spans 14 amino acids. The chain's CDR3 is CASSLARAAVIQYF. DNA for the CDR3: TGTGCCAGCAGCTTAGCGAGGGCAGCGGTCATCCAGTACTTC.

The V gene is TRBV12-3 or TRBV12-4, the J gene TRBJ2-7, with TRBD2 identical over 8 bases. V gave up 1 base and J gave up 2 bases; unmatched junction bases: 4. CDR3 size: 15 residues. Written as DNA, the CDR3 is TGTGCCAGCAGTTTAGAATGGCGGGGGGCCTACGAGCAGTACTTC. Amino acid sequence: CASSLEWRGAYEQYF.

In its sample, this clonotype was seen many times. The V and J genes are TRBV7-2 and TRBJ2-7; D remains ambiguous. Deletions cut 1 base from V and 2 bases from J, with 18 bases between. The CDR3 loop spans 17 amino acids. Looked up from germline, CDR1 is SGHTA and CDR2 is FQGNSA. The DNA for the CDR3 is TGTGCCAGCAGCTTAGATTTGTGGGCGAGAAATCCCTACGAGCAGTACTTC. It yields the protein CASSLDLWARNPYEQYF.

CDR3 residues: CASSTGQSREKLFF. In DNA, the CDR3 is TGTGCCAGCTCAACGGGACAATCACGCGAAAAACTGTTTTTT. The V gene is TRBV2, the J gene TRBJ1-4, with a weak D call TRBD1 (6 bases). V was pared by 8 bases and J by 8 bases, with 18 bases between. Germline CDR1 SNHLY, CDR2 FYNNEI. There are 14 residues in the CDR3.

This clonotype was counted at least ten times. The rearrangement joins TRBV18 to TRBJ2-7, with 8 bases lining up with TRBD1. V was pared by 3 bases and J by 6 bases, with 7 bases of the junction left unmatched. The length of the CDR3 is 14 residues. Germline V gives CDR1 KGHSH, CDR2 LQKENI. The CDR3, as DNA: TGTGCCAGCTCACCTGGGACAGGACAATCCGAGCAGTACTTC. Translation gives CASSPGTGQSEQYF.

This clonotype was recorded once. A much larger clone lies a single base off, so this may be a read error. The V call is TRBV3-1, the J call TRBJ2-7, with unresolved D. V lost 4 bases and J lost 5, with 15 bases in between. The CDR3 runs to 14 residues. The germline gives CDR1 LGHDT, CDR2 YNNKEL (reference sequence). CDR3 DNA sequence: TGTGCCAGCAGCCCCCGGACGTTAGCCCACGAGCAGTACTTC. Amino acid sequence: CASSPRTLAHEQYF.

Of note for this clonotype: This clone may be a read error of a much larger clone one base away. CDR3 protein: CASSISGSNHYKQYF. Here the CDR3 DNA reads TGTGCCAGCAGCATTAGCGGGAGCAACCACTACAAGCAGTACTTC. The V and J genes are TRBV28 and TRBJ2-7; TRBD2 agrees at 9 bases. This CDR3 has 15 amino acids. Germline CDR1 reads MDHEN; CDR2 reads SYDVKM.

At least ten counts were recorded for this clonotype. The chain is built from TRBV10-3 and TRBJ1-1; 7 positions match TRBD1. The ends lost 5 bases at V and 3 bases at J; junction bases unmatched: 3. CDR3 size: 13 residues. Germline values: CDR1 ENHRY, CDR2 SYGVKD. The CDR3 here is CAISRTGDTEAFF. The CDR3, as DNA: TGTGCCATCAGTCGTACAGGGGACACTGAAGCTTTCTTT.

There are a few counts of this clonotype. The chain carries TRBV19 and TRBJ2-5; D possibly corresponds to TRBD1 (5 bases). The CDR3 is made up of 14 amino acids. Germline V gene lookup returns CDR1 LNHDA and CDR2 SQIVND (reference sequence). Trimming left V 3 bases short and J 5 bases short, with 13 bases between. The CDR3 protein is CASSMWGFPETQYF. The CDR3 nucleotides read TGTGCCAGTAGTATGTGGGGCTTCCCCGAGACCCAGTACTTC.

Details on this clonotype: A much larger clone is a single base away; this may be a read error. The rearrangement links TRBV7-2 to TRBJ2-5; perhaps TRBD1 as D (6 bases). V lost 5 bases to trimming and J lost 5 bases, with 15 bases between them. Germline CDR1 reads SGHTA; CDR2 reads FQGNSA. The CDR3 is 14 residues long. The CDR3 here is CASSPFRGGETQYF. CDR3 in DNA: TGTGCCAGCAGCCCCTTCAGGGGCGGGGAGACCCAGTACTTC.

The chain is built from TRBV7-2 and TRBJ1-5, with 7 bases that match TRBD1. Germline V gene data show CDR1 as SGHTA and CDR2 as FQGNSA. The V gene end was trimmed by 3 bases and the J gene end by 6 bases; junction bases not matched to a gene: 11. The CDR3 runs to 16 residues. The CDR3 region has the DNA TGTGCCAGCAGCTTTTCTGACAGGGACCTCACTCAGCCCCAGCATTTT. It translates to CASSFSDRDLTQPQHF.

This clonotype was picked up many times. The V call is TRBV7-9, the J call TRBJ2-4, with TRBD1 matching over 10 bases. V was clipped by 4 bases and J by 7 bases; unmatched bases: 10. Germline V gene data show CDR1 as SEHNR and CDR2 as FQNEAQ (reference sequence). The CDR3 loop spans 16 amino acids. The CDR3 spells CASSSSPDRGANIQYF. The CDR3 nucleotides read TGTGCCAGCAGCTCAAGTCCGGACAGGGGGGCGAACATTCAGTACTTC. Full variable domain (missing parts from reference TRBV7-9 and TRBJ2-4): DTGVSQNPRHKITKRGQNVTFRCDPISEHNRLYWYRQTLGQGPEFLTYFQNEAQLEKSRLLSDRFSAERPKGSFSTLEIQRTEQGDSAMYLCASSSSPDRGANIQYFGAGTRLSVL.

This clonotype was detected many times. V gene TRBV28 combines with J gene TRBJ2-5; D gene unclear. The CDR3 is 14 amino acids. The germline V gene has CDR1 MDHEN and CDR2 SYDVKM. The V end was cut by 1 base, the J end by 5 bases, with 11 bases between. The CDR3 loop reads CASSLSARLETQYF. CDR3 in DNA: TGTGCCAGCAGTTTATCGGCTAGGTTGGAGACCCAGTACTTC.

This clonotype was detected many times. J is TRBJ1-6 and V is TRBV2; 9 bases line up with TRBD1. Germline loops: CDR1 SNHLY, CDR2 FYNNEI. The CDR3 has 18 residues. V shed 0 bases, J shed 4 bases, and the junction held 7 bases outside the gene matches. The CDR3 sequence: CASSEAPPDRGYNSPLHF. The CDR3 nucleotides are TGTGCCAGCAGTGAAGCCCCCCCGGACAGGGGTTATAATTCACCCCTCCACTTT.

At least ten counts were recorded for this clonotype. The chain recombines TRBV7-2 with TRBJ1-2; the D gene is possibly TRBD1 (6 bases). Germline CDR1 and CDR2: SGHTA and FQGNSA. The CDR3 has 14 residues. Trimming stripped 5 bases from V and 4 bases from J, with 14 bases between. The CDR3 protein is CASSPARGGYGYTF. DNA of the CDR3: TGTGCCAGCAGCCCGGCCAGGGGTGGCTATGGCTACACCTTC.